Below, one TCR beta chain is given with its context. The sample is drawn from a study of blood T cell repertoires in COVID-19. The wider study: Sites in the United States, Italy and Spain provided acute and convalescent COVID-19 samples.

Germline values: CDR1 SGHRS, CDR2 YFSETQ. The CDR3 extends over 13 amino acids. Trimming removed 4 bases from V and 7 bases from J, with 14 bases in between. Some clones are missing from TCRdb's copy, which holds only in-frame ones; the method was immunoSEQ multiplex PCR. The sample holds some 360,000 clones, roughly 90% seen once. The sequence came from a woman in her sixties or seventies with COVID-19, enrolled during active disease. The V call is TRBV5-1, the J call TRBJ1-2; D remains ambiguous. Sample: peripheral blood. The CDR3 DNA sequence: TGCGCCAGCAGCCCCCTCTCCAGAGGTGGCTACACCTTC. The encoded protein is CASSPLSRGGYTF.